This entry concerns a single TCR beta chain. The CDR3 runs to 15 residues. In germline, CDR1 is SGHVS, CDR2 FQNEAQ. V lost 1 base and J lost 4, with 10 bases in between. Clones were read by immunoSEQ multiplex PCR, and TCRdb kept only the in-frame ones, dropping some. The sample holds about 55,000 clones; approximately 86% are singletons and the top ten take 3% to 4%. This specimen comes from a study of control samples from healthy donors and cancer patients. The gene calls are TRBV7-8 and TRBJ2-2; tentatively, D is TRBD2 (6 bases). Sequencing input: blood. This TCR derives from a man over 45 in good health. In nucleotides, the CDR3 is TGTGCCAGCAGCTTAGGCGGGGCGGGCACCGGGGAGCTGTTTTTT. It yields the protein CASSLGGAGTGELFF.